Each of the 15 T cell receptor beta chains below was sequenced from the same sample in a study of T cells after yellow fever vaccination. Each CDR3 protein is one row after TCRdb ran MiXCR on the 5' RACE reads. The sample carries about 550,000 distinct CDR3 sequences, 15% to 20% recorded once. This sample comprised PBMCs, obtained 15 days after the yellow fever booster vaccination. The source is a young man who received the YFV17D yellow fever vaccine.

This clonotype has more than one count but fewer than ten. The genes are TRBV6-1 and TRBJ1-4, with a possible D match to TRBD1 (5 bases). There are 18 residues in the CDR3. The germline V gene has CDR1 MNHNS and CDR2 SASEGT. Trimming cost V 3 bases and J 1 base, with 18 bases left between them. CDR3 amino acids: CASSEAAVARGTNEKLFF. The CDR3 DNA reads as TGTGCCAGCAGTGAGGCGGCAGTAGCGAGGGGAACTAATGAAAAACTGTTTTTT.

This chain joins TRBV20-1 and TRBJ2-7; TRBD2 might be the D (7 bases). This CDR3 spans 14 amino acids. V was shortened by 4 bases and J by 7 bases, with 20 bases between the two germline ends. From germline, CDR1 is DFQATT and CDR2 SNEGSKA (reference sequence). This CDR3 is CSATTLAGAWEQYF. DNA for the CDR3: TGCAGTGCTACCACCCTCGCGGGGGCCTGGGAGCAGTACTTC.

The chain employs TRBV6-2 or TRBV6-3 and TRBJ2-7; D is unresolved. The CDR3 extends over 12 amino acids. Deletions cut 2 bases from V and 3 bases from J, with 5 bases between. Germline CDR1 reads MNHEY; CDR2 reads SVGEGT. This CDR3 is CASSYPNYEQYF. CDR3 sequence (DNA): TGTGCCAGCAGTTACCCCAACTACGAGCAGTACTTC.

The chain links TRBV5-1 to TRBJ2-3, with D perhaps assigned TRBD1 or TRBD2 (5 bases each). This CDR3 contains 17 residues. Trimming took off 4 bases at V and 3 bases at J, with 21 bases between the two ends. Germline lookup yields CDR1 SGHRS and CDR2 YFSETQ. Here the CDR3 reads CASSPTGGGVRTDTQYF. The CDR3 nucleotides read TGCGCCAGCAGCCCAACTGGGGGTGGGGTCAGGACAGATACGCAGTATTTT.

This clonotype occurred a few times. The chain employs TRBV11-2 and TRBJ2-7; 7 bases align to TRBD2. CDR3 length: 15 amino acids. Germline V lookup: CDR1 SGHAT, CDR2 FQNNGV. V trimming: 1 base; J trimming: 3 bases; junction bases outside the gene matches: 6. Written as DNA, the CDR3 is TGTGCCAGCAGCTTAGCCGGCGGGAGTGGCTACGAGCAGTACTTC. Its translation: CASSLAGGSGYEQYF.

This clonotype showed up just a few times. This chain uses TRBV20-1 with TRBJ1-3; D unresolved. The germline V and J ends were trimmed by 0 bases and 2 bases, with 11 bases remaining between them. The CDR3 loop spans 15 amino acids. Germline CDR1 reads DFQATT; CDR2 reads SNEGSKA (reference sequence). This CDR3 reads CSARDGLSPGNTIYF. CDR3 coding DNA: TGCAGTGCTAGAGACGGTCTATCGCCTGGAAACACCATATATTTT.

The chain recombines TRBV19 with TRBJ2-1, with 16 bases fitting TRBD2. CDR1 and CDR2 from the germline V gene are LNHDA and SQIVND (reference sequence). Unmatched junction bases numbered 7, after V lost 3 bases and J lost 2 bases. The CDR3 sequence is 19 residues long. CDR3 bases: TGTGCCAGTAGTATCTTGGGACTAGCGGGAGGGCCCACCTACAATGAGCAGTTCTTC. Translation gives CASSILGLAGGPTYNEQFF.

The V call is TRBV30, the J call TRBJ2-1; tentative D call: TRBD2 (6 bases). CDR3 length: 17 residues. The V and J ends lost 3 bases and 8 bases respectively, with 26 bases between them. CDR1 and CDR2 from the germline V gene are GTSNPN and SVGIG (reference sequence). CDR3 residues: CAWRALDGTPGLDEQFF. The CDR3 coding sequence is TGTGCCTGGAGAGCTTTGGACGGGACTCCCGGTTTAGATGAGCAGTTCTTC. The full variable domain, completed using reference TRBV30 and TRBJ2-1, is SQTIHQWPATLVQPVGSPLSLECTVEGTSNPNLYWYRQAAGRGLQLLFYSVGIGQISSEVPQNLSASRPQDRQFILSSKKLLLSDSGFYLCAWRALDGTPGLDEQFFGPGTRLTVL.

The chain employs TRBV3-1 and TRBJ2-3; possibly TRBD1 for D (5 bases). The CDR3 is made up of 15 amino acids. From germline, CDR1 is LGHDT and CDR2 YNNKEL (reference sequence). V lost 2 bases and J 3 bases, leaving 12 bases between the germline ends. Written as DNA, the CDR3 is TGTGCCAGCAGCCAATTTACTACAGGAACAGATACGCAGTATTTT. Translation: CASSQFTTGTDTQYF.

The rearrangement links TRBV29-1 to TRBJ2-7; TRBD2 matches 10 bases. Trimming removed 6 bases from V and 2 bases from J; junction bases left unmatched: 4. CDR3 length equals 13 residues. CDR1 is SQVTM and CDR2 is ANQGSEA in the germline V gene. CDR3 DNA sequence: TGCAGCGTATCCGGACTAGCGGCCTACGAGCAGTACTTC. Its protein is CSVSGLAAYEQYF.

The chain is built from TRBV5-1 and TRBJ2-2; no clear D. This CDR3 has 13 amino acids. Between the trimmed V and J ends, which lost 0 bases and 6 bases, there was a span of 6 bases. CDR1 SGHRS and CDR2 YFSETQ come from the germline V gene. CDR3 sequence: CASSLGASGELFF. The DNA of the CDR3 is TGCGCCAGCAGCTTGGGAGCGTCCGGGGAGCTGTTTTTT.

This clonotype was observed a few times. The gene calls are TRBV7-9 and TRBJ2-7, with D possibly being TRBD2 (7 bases). V shed 10 bases and J shed 5 bases, with 12 bases lying between them. The CDR3 extends over 11 amino acids. CDR1 SEHNR and CDR2 FQNEAQ come from the germline V gene (reference sequence). The chain's CDR3 is CATTRGHEQYF. The CDR3 DNA sequence: TGTGCCACAACGCGGGGGCACGAGCAGTACTTC.

V gene TRBV12-3 or TRBV12-4 combines with J gene TRBJ1-1; D is unresolved. V dropped 7 bases and J dropped 1 base, with 10 bases sitting between them. The CDR3 is 13 residues long. Here the CDR3 reads CASNHVKNTEAFF. The CDR3 region has the DNA TGTGCCAGCAATCACGTGAAGAACACTGAAGCTTTCTTT.

The rearrangement uses TRBV4-2 and TRBJ2-1, with 7 bases aligning to TRBD2. The CDR3 has 17 residues. Germline trimming cut 0 bases from V and 7 bases from J; bases unmatched to any gene: 12. Germline V gives CDR1 LGHNA, CDR2 YNFKEQ. CDR3 sequence reads: CASSQDPGAGVRNEQFF. DNA of the CDR3: TGTGCCAGCAGCCAAGACCCCGGTGCGGGAGTACGAAATGAGCAGTTCTTC.

In this sample, this clonotype turned up a few times. The rearrangement uses TRBV28 and TRBJ1-6; 12 nucleotides align to TRBD1. The CDR3 is 18 residues long. J was trimmed by 10 bases and V by 1 base; bases with no gene match: 11. CDR1 and CDR2 from the germline V gene are MDHEN and SYDVKM. The CDR3 coding sequence is TGTGCCAGCAGTTTATCCATCTCCGGGACAGGGGGCCGCTCACCCCTCCACTTT. Protein sequence: CASSLSISGTGGRSPLHF. The full variable domain, with the rest looked up from reference TRBV28 and TRBJ1-6, is DVKVTQSSRYLVKRTGEKVFLECVQDMDHENMFWYRQDPGLGLRLIYFSYDVKMKEKGDIPEGYSVSREKKERFSLILESASTNQTSMYLCASSLSISGTGGRSPLHFGNGTRLTVT.